Each of the 5 T cell receptor beta chains below was sequenced from the same sample in a study of cytomegalovirus exposure and HLA in healthy donors. With 60 Vbeta and 13 Jbeta primers, the PCR was carried out. Generated by immunoSEQ multiplex PCR, the TCRdb table keeps only in-frame clones and is missing some. The table lists over 50,000 clones, about 86% of them singletons. The sample comprised PBMCs. These receptors all come from a man aged 35-49 years in good health and CMV-seronegative.

This clone showed up just a few times. The chain recombines TRBV2 with TRBJ1-1; TRBD1 matches at 9 bases. With V trimmed by 5 bases and J by 2 bases, 15 bases remained unmatched. CDR3 size: 18 residues. Germline V lookup: CDR1 SNHLY, CDR2 FYNNEI. CDR3 region: CASSQNLGQGYRNTEAFF. CDR3 sequence (DNA): TGTGCCAGCAGTCAAAACCTGGGACAGGGATATCGAAACACTGAAGCTTTCTTT.

This chain uses TRBV4-1 with TRBJ1-4; the D is unclear. There are 17 residues in the CDR3. CDR1 is MGHRA and CDR2 is YSYEKL in the germline V gene. Trimming stripped 0 bases from V and 3 bases from J, with 14 bases between. The CDR3 nucleotides are TGCGCCAGCAGCCAAGAGGACCTAACCGGGGCTAATGAAAAACTGTTTTTT. Translated: CASSQEDLTGANEKLFF.

The chain carries TRBV19 and TRBJ1-2; 7 bases align to TRBD1. The CDR3 contains 16 residues. V lost 3 bases and J lost 4; bases outside the gene matches: 11. From germline, CDR1 is LNHDA and CDR2 SQIVND (reference sequence). The CDR3 DNA reads TGTGCCAGTAGTATGGACGGACAGGCCCCCCTCTATGGCTACACCTTC. This codes for CASSMDGQAPLYGYTF.

This clone has more than one count but fewer than ten. V and J are TRBV6-7 and TRBJ2-1; the match to TRBD2 covers 13 bases. TRBV6-7 is identified as an open reading frame with a role that is uncertain. The V gene end was trimmed by 7 bases and the J gene end by 3 bases; junction bases not matched to a gene: 15. The CDR3 has 19 residues. The CDR3 loop reads CASTQRTSGGQSDYNEQFF. The CDR3 nucleotides read TGTGCCAGCACCCAACGGACTAGCGGGGGCCAAAGCGACTACAATGAGCAGTTCTTC.

This clone was seen more than once but under ten times. This chain connects TRBV5-1 to TRBJ2-6; D possibly corresponds to TRBD2 (5 bases). This CDR3 has 16 residues. V was shortened by 4 bases and J by 4 bases, with 15 bases between the two germline ends. Germline values: CDR1 SGHRS, CDR2 YFSETQ. This chain's CDR3 is CASSPYGVAGANVLTF. The CDR3 bases are TGCGCCAGCAGCCCCTACGGGGTGGCGGGGGCCAACGTCCTGACTTTC.